The rows below give T cell receptor beta chains drawn from one sample of a study of human T cells and chemical hapten exposure. TCRdb re-called the RACE reads with MiXCR, one entry per CDR3 protein. The data contain about 50,000 distinct CDR3 sequences, 3.5% to 4.5% of them singletons. Material: whole blood. Receptors were obtained from a female donor in good health. Some clones in this sample may be carry-over from other donors' samples. CDR3s include the opening cysteine and the closing phenylalanine or tryptophan. The D gene is left open where the match is weak. Clone size, where shown, is once, few, many, or a class for clones that have expanded.

TRBV12-3/TRBV12-4	-	TRBJ2-1	many	CASSGNLAYNEQFF	TGTGCCAGCTCCGGTAATCTTGCCTACAATGAGCAGTTCTTC
TRBV7-9	TRBD1	TRBJ1-2	many	CASRGRAGTGPIQAF	TGTGCCAGCAGGGGACGGGCCGGGACAGGGCCTATTCAGGCCTTC
TRBV20-1	-	TRBJ2-3	many	CSAGYTDTQYF	TGCAGTGCAGGCTACACAGATACGCAGTATTTT
TRBV28	-	TRBJ1-5	-	CASSLHQMPPQHF	TGTGCCAGCAGTTTACACCAAATGCCGCCCCAGCATTTT
TRBV5-1	-	TRBJ1-4	-	CASSLDREFGEKLFF	TGCGCCAGCAGCTTGGACAGGGAATTTGGGGAAAAACTGTTTTTT
TRBV18	-	TRBJ1-1	-	CASSPRLVQKVNTEAFF	TGTGCCAGCTCACCACGGTTGGTACAGAAAGTGAACACTGAAGCTTTCTTT
TRBV4-1	-	TRBJ1-5	few	CASSQGGRGYQPQHF	TGCGCCAGCAGCCAAGGGGGCAGGGGCTACCAGCCCCAGCATTTT
TRBV29-1	TRBD2	TRBJ2-2	many	CSVPDPAGGHSGELFF	TGCAGCGTTCCGGATCCGGCGGGGGGGCATTCCGGGGAGCTGTTTTTT
TRBV20-1	-	TRBJ2-3	many	CSARDLGSYSTDTQYF	TGCAGTGCTAGAGATCTTGGCAGCTATAGCACAGATACGCAGTATTTT
TRBV27	-	TRBJ1-1	many	CASSLSAGGPNTEAFF	TGTGCCAGCAGTTTATCGGCAGGTGGACCGAACACTGAAGCTTTCTTT
TRBV4-3	TRBD1	TRBJ1-1	many	CASRDGTGGEGTEAFF	TGCGCCAGCAGGGACGGGACAGGGGGCGAGGGCACTGAAGCTTTCTTT
TRBV7-9	-	TRBJ1-1	many	CASSSEWAEAFF	TGTGCCAGCAGCTCAGAATGGGCTGAAGCTTTCTTT
TRBV24-1	-	TRBJ2-3	-	CATSDTNPRLALDTQYF	TGTGCCACCAGTGACACAAACCCCCGGCTAGCCTTGGATACGCAGTATTTT
TRBV29-1	-	TRBJ2-3	many	CGLGRGTDTQYF	TGTGGTCTGGGCAGGGGCACAGATACGCAGTATTTT
TRBV20-1	-	TRBJ2-4	many	CSASTQGAKNIQYF	TGCAGTGCTAGCACACAGGGTGCCAAAAACATTCAGTACTTC
TRBV4-1	TRBD2	TRBJ2-4	few	CASSPGTSRNIQYF	TGCGCCAGCAGCCCCGGGACTAGCCGAAACATTCAGTACTTC
TRBV27	TRBD1	TRBJ1-1	few	CASSFDRGGDAFF	TGTGCCAGCAGTTTCGACAGGGGAGGGGATGCTTTCTTT
TRBV5-1	TRBD2	TRBJ2-1	-	CASSLAAGGNEQFF	TGCGCCAGCAGCTTAGCAGCGGGGGGCAATGAGCAGTTCTTC
TRBV20-1	-	TRBJ1-2	many	CSANGPSSRIYGYTF	TGCAGTGCTAATGGGCCGTCATCGCGGATCTATGGCTACACCTTC
TRBV12-3/TRBV12-4	TRBD2	TRBJ2-3	many	CASSRGLASITDTQYF	TGTGCCAGCAGTCGGGGACTAGCGTCAATCACAGATACGCAGTATTTT
TRBV7-2	-	TRBJ2-1	many	CASSPWRDNEQFF	TGTGCCAGCAGTCCCTGGCGGGACAATGAGCAGTTCTTC
TRBV5-1	TRBD1	TRBJ1-1	many	CASSSSGTGITEAFF	TGCGCCAGCAGCTCCTCCGGGACAGGCATTACTGAAGCTTTCTTT
TRBV2	-	TRBJ1-1	many	CASTSDRRAEAFF	TGTGCCAGCACCTCTGACAGGCGAGCTGAAGCTTTCTTT
TRBV25-1	-	TRBJ2-4	many	CASSEWGGAAKNIQYF	TGTGCCAGCAGTGAATGGGGGGGGGCAGCCAAAAACATTCAGTACTTC
TRBV7-9	TRBD1	TRBJ2-7	many	CASSRQGVNYEQYF	TGTGCCAGCAGCCGACAGGGGGTGAACTACGAGCAGTACTTC
TRBV29-1	-	TRBJ2-3	many	CSVVTTDTQYF	TGCAGCGTTGTTACCACAGATACGCAGTATTTT
TRBV12-3/TRBV12-4	-	TRBJ2-7	few	CASSFGPRAYEQYF	TGTGCCAGCAGTTTCGGTCCCAGGGCCTACGAGCAGTACTTC
TRBV5-4	-	TRBJ2-5	-	CASSPGSSSETQYF	TGTGCCAGCAGCCCAGGATCAAGTTCGGAGACCCAGTACTTC
TRBV6-2/TRBV6-3	-	TRBJ1-5	many	CASRLTGLTQPQHF	TGTGCCAGCAGGCTCACAGGGTTGACTCAGCCCCAGCATTTT
TRBV30	-	TRBJ2-5	-	CAWSGGTQETQYF	TGTGCCTGGAGTGGTGGTACCCAAGAGACCCAGTACTTC
TRBV4-2	-	TRBJ1-5	many	CASSQVGTEGQPQHF	TGTGCCAGCAGCCAGGTCGGGACGGAGGGTCAGCCCCAGCATTTT
TRBV7-2	-	TRBJ2-3	many	CASRGGSRRDTQYF	TGTGCCAGCAGGGGCGGTTCTCGTAGAGATACGCAGTATTTT
TRBV7-9	-	TRBJ2-7	many	CASSSGPVGSYEQYF	TGTGCCAGCAGCTCGGGACCGGTTGGCTCCTACGAGCAGTACTTC
TRBV18	-	TRBJ1-6	-	CASSPSSSYNSPLHF	TGTGCCAGCTCACCATCGAGCTCCTATAATTCACCCCTCCACTTT
TRBV9	-	TRBJ1-4	many	CASSLEATMSEKLFF	TGTGCCAGCAGCCTAGAGGCGACAATGAGTGAAAAACTGTTTTTT
TRBV13	-	TRBJ1-2	many	CASSLGHTGPNYGYTF	TGTGCCAGCAGCTTAGGCCATACAGGGCCTAACTATGGCTACACCTTC
TRBV9	-	TRBJ1-5	-	CASSVGDRNQPQHF	TGTGCCAGCAGCGTAGGGGACCGCAATCAGCCCCAGCATTTT
TRBV28	TRBD1	TRBJ2-7	many	CASIKTGPPYEQYF	TGTGCCAGCATTAAGACAGGGCCTCCCTACGAGCAGTACTTC
TRBV14	-	TRBJ2-7	many	CASSQVTGPAYEQYF	TGTGCCAGCAGCCAAGTAACCGGACCGGCCTACGAGCAGTACTTC
TRBV20-1	-	TRBJ1-6	many	CSASYRVNSPLHF	TGCAGTGCTAGCTACAGGGTTAATTCACCCCTCCACTTT
TRBV7-6	TRBD2	TRBJ2-3	many	CASRPLRGGGPDTQYF	TGTGCCAGCAGGCCCCTCCGGGGGGGCGGGCCAGATACGCAGTATTTT
TRBV10-3	-	TRBJ1-6	many	CAISRGTTNSPLHF	TGTGCCATCAGTAGGGGGACTACCAATTCACCCCTCCACTTT
TRBV7-3	TRBD2	TRBJ2-3	many	CASSPDRGGGFTDTQYF	TGTGCCAGCAGCCCTGATCGGGGGGGGGGCTTCACAGATACGCAGTATTTT
TRBV24-1	-	TRBJ2-1	many	CATSDPSPQDSYNEQFF	TGTGCCACCAGTGACCCCAGCCCCCAGGACTCGTACAATGAGCAGTTCTTC
TRBV6-6	-	TRBJ1-1	many	CASSSTLGRMNTEAFF	TGTGCCAGCAGTTCCACGTTAGGTCGGATGAACACTGAAGCTTTCTTT
TRBV9	-	TRBJ1-2	many	CASSVSQGSGYTF	TGTGCCAGCAGCGTAAGTCAGGGCTCTGGCTACACCTTC
TRBV6-5	-	TRBJ1-6	few	CASRRTFDSPLHF	TGTGCCAGCCGCCGGACTTTCGATTCACCCCTCCACTTT
TRBV4-1	-	TRBJ1-2	many	CASSQDPRAYGYTF	TGCGCCAGCAGCCAAGATCCCAGGGCCTATGGCTACACCTTC
TRBV7-2	-	TRBJ2-5	many	CASSLALGKWEETQYF	TGTGCCAGCAGCTTAGCGCTTGGAAAGTGGGAAGAGACCCAGTACTTC
TRBV2	-	TRBJ2-6	many	CASSEDVGANVLTF	TGTGCCAGCAGTGAAGACGTGGGGGCCAACGTCCTGACTTTC
TRBV6-2/TRBV6-3	TRBD1	TRBJ1-1	many	CASRAGTANTEAFF	TGTGCCAGCAGAGCAGGGACAGCGAACACTGAAGCTTTCTTT
TRBV29-1	TRBD1	TRBJ1-2	many	CSVDWPGGGYTF	TGCAGCGTTGATTGGCCAGGGGGGGGCTACACCTTC
TRBV7-9	-	TRBJ2-5	few	CASSSPTKETQYF	TGTGCCAGCAGCTCCCCTACGAAAGAGACCCAGTACTTC
TRBV7-2	TRBD1	TRBJ2-1	many	CASSSPRTGWNEQFF	TGTGCCAGCAGCTCCCCTCGGACAGGGTGGAATGAGCAGTTCTTC
TRBV5-1	-	TRBJ2-3	many	CASSPGTDGGGAVDTQYF	TGCGCCAGCAGTCCCGGGACAGACGGTGGAGGGGCAGTAGATACGCAGTATTTT
TRBV20-1	-	TRBJ2-7	few	CSARAGYEQYF	TGCAGTGCTAGAGCGGGGTACGAGCAGTACTTC
TRBV4-1	-	TRBJ2-3	-	CASSRWAETTDTQYF	TGCGCCAGCAGCCGGTGGGCAGAAACCACAGATACGCAGTATTTT
TRBV9	-	TRBJ1-5	few	CASSAGGEYHQPQHF	TGTGCCAGCAGCGCCGGAGGGGAGTACCATCAGCCCCAGCATTTT
TRBV20-1	TRBD1	TRBJ1-5	many	CSAGTATVLREQHF	TGCAGTGCAGGGACAGCAACTGTCCTGCGCGAACAGCATTTT
TRBV12-3/TRBV12-4	-	TRBJ1-6	-	CASSFRSDSPLNF	TGTGCCAGCAGTTTTCGAAGTGATTCACCCCTCAACTTT